Shown below are 15 T cell receptor beta chains from a single sample sequenced in a study of identical twins. TCRdb reprocessed the 5' RACE reads with MiXCR, giving one entry per CDR3 protein. The sample records 450,000 or so distinct CDR3 sequences, approximately 14% being singletons. This sample was also put to use in a study of yellow fever vaccine responses in identical twins.

The sample comprised CD4+ T cells sorted from blood. These receptors came from a woman aged 18-30 years in good health.

This clonotype was counted between two and nine times. The chain is built from TRBV14 and TRBJ2-7; TRBD1 matches 9 bases. Germline V gene lookup returns CDR1 SGHDN and CDR2 FVKESK. With 4 bases clipped from V and 6 bases from J, the junction kept 7 bases outside the gene matches. The CDR3 extends over 14 amino acids. The CDR3 reads CASSPGTGTGEQYF. The CDR3 coding sequence is TGTGCCAGCAGCCCTGGGACAGGGACTGGCGAGCAGTACTTC.

This clonotype was observed a few times. The gene calls are TRBV10-3 and TRBJ2-2, with 10 positions matching TRBD1. The CDR3 length is 17 residues. Trimming took 3 bases from V and 6 from J; bases not matched to a gene: 10. Per the germline V gene, CDR1 is ENHRY and CDR2 is SYGVKD. The CDR3 loop reads CAISDSWDRGGSGELFF. In nucleotides, the CDR3 is TGTGCCATCAGTGACTCTTGGGACAGGGGAGGGTCCGGGGAGCTGTTTTTT.

This clonotype has just a few counts. V is TRBV20-1 and J is TRBJ2-7, with 12 bases fitting TRBD2. Looked up from germline, CDR1 is DFQATT and CDR2 is SNEGSKA (reference sequence). The CDR3 is 14 residues long. V shed 3 bases, J shed 6 bases, and the junction held 6 bases outside the gene matches. CDR3 in amino acids: CSASRLAGDSEQYF. CDR3 DNA sequence: TGCAGTGCTAGCAGACTAGCGGGAGACAGCGAGCAGTACTTC.

The gene calls are TRBV21-1 and TRBJ2-1; the DNA was not compared with TRBD2, the D call given in the table. TRBV21-1 is classified as a pseudogene. The CDR3 contains 15 residues. In DNA form, the CDR3 reads TGTGCCAGCAGCAGACGGACTAGCCAGAACAATGAGCAGTTCTTC. This sequence encodes CASSRRTSQNNEQFF.

This clonotype has ten or more counts. V gene TRBV7-3 combines with J gene TRBJ2-3; 7 bases are a match to TRBD1. CDR1 and CDR2 (germline): SGHTA, FQGTGA. Germline trimming cut 5 bases from V and 0 bases from J; bases unmatched to any gene: 2. CDR3 length: 14 residues. The CDR3 coding sequence is TGTGCCAGCAGCCAGGGACAGAGCACAGATACGCAGTATTTT. Encoded protein: CASSQGQSTDTQYF.

In this sample, this clonotype turned up a few times. The V gene is TRBV4-3, the J gene TRBJ2-7; 11 bases map to TRBD2. This CDR3 is 16 amino acids long. J was trimmed by 6 bases and V by 1 base; bases with no gene match: 8. Germline lookup yields CDR1 LGHNA and CDR2 YSLEER. This CDR3 is CASSQGLLAGVFEQYF. The DNA of the CDR3 is TGCGCCAGCAGCCAAGGGTTACTAGCGGGAGTGTTCGAGCAGTACTTC.

This chain links TRBV9 with TRBJ2-2, with a tentative D call TRBD1 (5 bases). CDR3 size: 16 residues. Germline V gives CDR1 SGDLS, CDR2 YYNGEE. The V end lost 0 bases, the J end lost 5 bases, and 14 bases lay between the germline ends. In nucleotides, the CDR3 is TGTGCCAGCAGCGTAGCTGGCAGGGCAAAGACCGGGGAGCTGTTTTTT. Translated, it gives CASSVAGRAKTGELFF.

This clonotype was counted ten times or more. The rearrangement joins TRBV12-3 or TRBV12-4 to TRBJ2-3; D is ambiguous. V dropped 4 bases and J dropped 2 bases, with 1 base sitting between them. The CDR3 consists of 11 residues. The CDR3 DNA is TGTGCCAGCAGTTACACAGATACGCAGTATTTT. It is translated as CASSYTDTQYF.

The chain combines TRBV18 with TRBJ2-2; D perhaps matches TRBD1 (6 bases). Germline lookup yields CDR1 KGHSH and CDR2 LQKENI. Trimming cost V 3 bases and J 0 bases, with 11 bases left between them. The CDR3 loop spans 16 amino acids. This CDR3 is CASSPKNRANTGELFF. In DNA, the CDR3 is TGTGCCAGCTCACCTAAGAACAGGGCGAACACCGGGGAGCTGTTTTTT.

This clonotype came up a few times. This chain uses TRBV12-3 or TRBV12-4 with TRBJ1-1; TRBD1 agrees at 8 bases. The CDR3 length is 15 residues. V trimming: 3 bases; J trimming: 0 bases; junction bases outside the gene matches: 3. The CDR3 spells CASSLDREVNTEAFF. CDR3 nucleotide sequence: TGTGCCAGCAGTTTGGACAGGGAAGTGAACACTGAAGCTTTCTTT.

This clonotype was seen repeatedly, ten times or more. The chain recombines TRBV10-3 with TRBJ2-1; perhaps TRBD2 as D (5 bases). The CDR3 is 13 amino acids. CDR1 is ENHRY and CDR2 is SYGVKD in the germline V gene. Trimming stripped 10 bases from V and 0 bases from J, with 10 bases between. In DNA, the CDR3 is TGTGCCACCGGGAACCCCTCCTACAATGAGCAGTTCTTC. This sequence encodes CATGNPSYNEQFF.

Only a few counts were recorded for this clonotype. This chain uses TRBV28 with TRBJ2-7, with D possibly matching TRBD1 (5 bases). This CDR3 has 15 residues. The germline CDR1 and CDR2 sequences are MDHEN and SYDVKM. The V end lost 7 bases, the J end lost 4 bases, and 20 bases lay between the germline ends. The CDR3 is CASKPTQGGIYEQYF. CDR3 nucleotide sequence: TGTGCCAGCAAACCCACCCAGGGTGGGATTTACGAGCAGTACTTC. The full variable domain, rest sourced from reference TRBV28 and TRBJ2-7, is DVKVTQSSRYLVKRTGEKVFLECVQDMDHENMFWYRQDPGLGLRLIYFSYDVKMKEKGDIPEGYSVSREKKERFSLILESASTNQTSMYLCASKPTQGGIYEQYFGPGTRLTVT.

The chain couples TRBV19 to TRBJ2-7, with 9 bases identical to TRBD2. After removal of 5 bases from V and 1 base from J, the junction contained 15 bases not matched to a gene. This CDR3 comprises 18 residues. CDR1 LNHDA and CDR2 SQIVND come from the germline V gene (reference sequence). The CDR3 bases are TGTGCCAGTAGTGTCGTTGGGCTAGCGGGAAAATCGTCCTACGAGCAGTACTTC. Protein: CASSVVGLAGKSSYEQYF.

The sample holds a few counts of this clonotype. The chain has TRBV30 and TRBJ2-5; TRBD1 aligns across 7 bases. The CDR3 has 13 amino acids. V lost 0 bases to trimming and J lost 5 bases; unmatched junction nucleotides: 3. Germline CDR1 reads GTSNPN; CDR2 reads SVGIG (reference sequence). In nucleotides, the CDR3 is TGTGCCTGGAGTGTAAGGGGGCCGGAGACCCAGTACTTC. Translated, it gives CAWSVRGPETQYF. The full variable domain, rest sourced from reference TRBV30 and TRBJ2-5, is SQTIHQWPATLVQPVGSPLSLECTVEGTSNPNLYWYRQAAGRGLQLLFYSVGIGQISSEVPQNLSASRPQDRQFILSSKKLLLSDSGFYLCAWSVRGPETQYFGPGTRLLVL.

V is TRBV6-5 and J is TRBJ1-2; D remains unclear. CDR3 size: 12 residues. Per germline, CDR1 MNHEY and CDR2 SVGAGI. With 8 bases removed from V and 8 bases from J, the gap between germline ends came to 15 bases. CDR3 protein: CASSSNLGGYTF. For the CDR3, the DNA is TGTGCCAGCTCAAGTAACCTGGGCGGCTACACCTTC.